The next 21 T cell receptor beta chains were all read from a single sample in a study of blood T cells in healthy people across ages. The authors ran a second PCR of about 7 to 11 cycles using a sample-barcoded 5' primer and a J-beta primer mix. A single record per CDR3 protein comes from TCRdb applying MiXCR to the 5' RACE reads. The table records approximately 1,000,000 distinct CDR3 sequences, more than 35% of them present only once. Material for sequencing was blood. All receptors come from a woman aged 55-69 years in good health.

The chain uses TRBV6-1 and TRBJ2-5; D possibly uses TRBD1 or TRBD2 (6 bases each). Germline CDR1 and CDR2: MNHNS and SASEGT. Deletions cut 7 bases from V and 1 base from J, with 13 bases between. The CDR3 length is 14 residues. The CDR3 DNA is TGTGCCAGCAACGACTGGGGGGCCCAAGAGACCCAGTACTTC. Its protein product is CASNDWGAQETQYF.

With respect to this clonotype: The junction differs from germline at one of its ends, possibly a read error. The rearrangement joins TRBV20-1 to TRBJ2-7, with 11 bases identical to TRBD1. Per the germline V gene, CDR1 is DFQATT and CDR2 is SNEGSKA (reference sequence). The CDR3 has 14 residues. The CDR3: CSATQRTGGNEQYF. In DNA form, the CDR3 reads TGCAGTGCCACACAGAGGACAGGGGGCAACGAACAGTACTTC.

A few counts support this clonotype. V usage is TRBV12-3 or TRBV12-4 and J usage is TRBJ1-1, with unresolved D. Trimming cost V 8 bases and J 5 bases, with 12 bases left between them. The CDR3 spans 12 residues. The CDR3 DNA reads TGTGCCAGCGGACGCGGGGAGACTGAAGCTTTCTTT. Encoded protein: CASGRGETEAFF.

The gene calls are TRBV7-9 and TRBJ1-2; no reliable D call. Germline CDR1 is SEHNR and CDR2 is FQNEAQ (reference sequence). The CDR3 contains 12 residues. V was pared by 5 bases and J by 8 bases, with 12 bases between. The CDR3 DNA follows: TGTGCCAGCAGCCCGGGATCGAGGGGCTACACCTTC. Its translation: CASSPGSRGYTF.

The chain joins TRBV27 to TRBJ2-5; D perhaps matches TRBD2 (6 bases). The V end lost 3 bases, the J end lost 5 bases, and 16 bases lay between the germline ends. The CDR3 consists of 15 residues. Per germline, CDR1 MNHEY and CDR2 SMNVEV (reference sequence). CDR3 sequence reads: CASSLSGVAGETQYF. For the CDR3, the DNA is TGTGCCAGCAGTTTGTCGGGGGTAGCCGGGGAGACCCAGTACTTC.

The gene calls are TRBV6-5 and TRBJ2-4; perhaps TRBD2 as D (5 bases). The assigned J gene may be wrong: the sequence end matches TRBJ2-7 better. This CDR3 is 14 amino acids long. Germline-derived CDR1 and CDR2 are MNHEY and SVGAGI. In DNA, the CDR3 is TGTGCCAGCAGACTGGACTTCGATTTCTACGAGCAGTACTTC. This codes for CASRLDFDFYEQYF.

With regard to this clonotype: A much larger clone differs by one base, so this may be a read error. CDR3 region: CAWSVLAGVGTKQYF. CDR3 coding DNA: TGTGCCTGGAGTGTACTAGCGGGAGTTGGTACGAAGCAGTACTTC. The chain joins TRBV30 to TRBJ2-7; 11 bases are a match to TRBD2. The CDR3 has 15 residues. Trimming at V came to 0 bases and at J to 8 bases, leaving 9 bases not matched to a gene. Germline CDR1 is GTSNPN and CDR2 is SVGIG (reference sequence).

This clonotype was counted only a few times. V usage is TRBV12-3 or TRBV12-4 and J usage is TRBJ2-3, with a tentative D call TRBD2 (6 bases). The CDR3 is 15 amino acids. V lost 7 bases, J lost 5 bases, and 19 bases lay in between. The CDR3 DNA reads as TGTGCCAGCAACCCGGGCGGGAAGGGTGGAGATACGCAGTATTTT. Translated, it gives CASNPGGKGGDTQYF.

The CDR3 region has the DNA TGTGCCAGCTCACTGAAGGACGGAGCGAACACTGAAGCTTTCTTT. Amino acids: CASSLKDGANTEAFF. The genes are TRBV18 and TRBJ1-1; D remains unclear. The germline V and J ends were trimmed by 4 bases and 1 base, with 13 bases remaining between them. The CDR3 is made up of 15 amino acids. The V gene's germline CDR1 is KGHSH and CDR2 LQKENI.

A few counts support this clonotype. CDR3 in amino acids: CASSLADEETQYF. The CDR3 DNA follows: TGTGCCAGCAGCTTAGCAGATGAAGAGACCCAGTACTTC. The genes are TRBV7-6 and TRBJ2-5; the D is unclear. The germline CDR1 and CDR2 sequences are SGHVS and FNYEAQ. V was cut by 0 bases and J by 3 bases, with 5 bases left in between. There are 13 residues in the CDR3.

This clonotype has only a few counts. The J gene is TRBJ2-1, the V gene TRBV12-3 or TRBV12-4, with TRBD1 matching over 9 bases. V dropped 6 bases and J dropped 7; count of bases not matched to a gene: 7. CDR3 size: 14 residues. This CDR3 reads CASSPGTGLNEQFF. As DNA, the CDR3 is TGTGCCAGCAGCCCCGGGACAGGGTTAAATGAGCAGTTCTTC.

This clonotype has a count of ten or more. V usage is TRBV7-7 and J usage is TRBJ2-3; D gene unclear. The CDR3 runs 13 residues. Germline V CDR1 and CDR2: SSHAT, FNYEAQ (reference sequence). Between the trimmed V and J ends, which lost 5 bases and 2 bases, there was a span of 8 bases. The CDR3 coding sequence is TGTGCCAGCAGCCCGGGCGTCACAGATACGCAGTATTTT. Translation: CASSPGVTDTQYF.

The rearrangement uses TRBV9 and TRBJ2-1, with 7 bases fitting TRBD2. V was clipped by 4 bases and J by 7 bases; unmatched bases: 14. This CDR3 is built from 16 residues. Germline-derived CDR1 and CDR2 are SGDLS and YYNGEE. CDR3 residues: CASSLTSDAFSNEQFF. The DNA of the CDR3 is TGTGCCAGCAGCCTAACTAGCGACGCCTTCTCTAATGAGCAGTTCTTC.

The count of this clonotype is one. This chain links TRBV15 with TRBJ2-1; TRBD1 matches 7 bases. The germline CDR1 and CDR2 sequences are LNHNV and YYDKDF (reference sequence). The CDR3 is 11 amino acids. V was pared by 3 bases and J by 13 bases, with 3 bases of the junction left unmatched. CDR3 in DNA: TGTGCCACCAGCAGGACAGGGACCCAGTTCTTC. Translation: CATSRTGTQFF.

This clonotype occurred a few times. The rearrangement uses TRBV6-6 and TRBJ2-7; either TRBD1 or TRBD2 may fit D (6 bases each). CDR3 size: 16 residues. Germline V lookup: CDR1 MNHNY, CDR2 SVGAGI (reference sequence). V shed 4 bases and J shed 0 bases, with 16 bases lying between them. The chain's CDR3 is CASSWGTGALSYEQYF. Here the CDR3 DNA reads TGTGCCAGCAGTTGGGGTACGGGGGCCCTCTCCTACGAGCAGTACTTC.

This clonotype showed up just a few times. The J gene is TRBJ1-4, the V gene TRBV7-9, with 10 bases fitting TRBD1. This CDR3 is 17 amino acids long. V lost 5 bases, J lost 0 bases, and 6 bases stayed unmatched. Per the germline V gene, CDR1 is SEHNR and CDR2 is FQNEAQ (reference sequence). The CDR3 reads CASSKRQGAATNEKLFF. CDR3 in DNA: TGTGCCAGCAGCAAGCGACAGGGGGCCGCAACTAATGAAAAACTGTTTTTT.

The chain joins TRBV7-6 to TRBJ2-5; D gene ambiguous. Germline V gene data show CDR1 as SGHVS and CDR2 as FNYEAQ. This CDR3 has 14 amino acids. V dropped 2 bases and J dropped 1 base, with 8 bases sitting between them. The CDR3 DNA sequence: TGTGCCAGCAGCTTATCGACCTTCCAAGAGACCCAGTACTTC. Translation: CASSLSTFQETQYF.

This clonotype appeared a few times. V is TRBV4-1 and J is TRBJ2-3, with 8 bases fitting TRBD2. This CDR3 has 13 residues. V trimming: 6 bases; J trimming: 8 bases; junction bases outside the gene matches: 7. CDR1 MGHRA and CDR2 YSYEKL come from the germline V gene. The CDR3 nucleotides are TGCGCCAGCAGGACAGCGGGAGAAGGTACGCAGTATTTT. Amino acids: CASRTAGEGTQYF.

This clonotype was picked up a small number of times. The chain links TRBV9 to TRBJ2-1, with TRBD2 matching 7 bases. V was pared by 0 bases and J by 7 bases, with 4 bases of the junction left unmatched. Germline V gives CDR1 SGDLS, CDR2 YYNGEE. The CDR3 is made up of 14 amino acids. CDR3 nucleotides: TGTGCCAGCAGCGTAGGGCTAGCGGTGAATGAGCAGTTCTTC. It codes for CASSVGLAVNEQFF.

The V call is TRBV20-1, the J call TRBJ2-7; D possibly matches TRBD1 or TRBD2 (5 bases each). Trimming cost V 0 bases and J 0 bases, with 12 bases left between them. CDR1 and CDR2 (germline): DFQATT, SNEGSKA (reference sequence). The CDR3 covers 15 residues. The CDR3 DNA sequence: TGCAGTGCTAGAGATGTAAGGGACGACTCCTACGAGCAGTACTTC. It encodes CSARDVRDDSYEQYF.

The chain recombines TRBV3-1 with TRBJ2-6; D may be TRBD2 (5 bases). Germline V gene sequence: CDR1 LGHDT, CDR2 YNNKEL (reference sequence). There are 16 residues in the CDR3. V shed 2 bases and J shed 4 bases, with 12 bases lying between them. As DNA, the CDR3 is TGTGCCAGCAGCCAAATCGGGGTTAGAGGGGCCAACGTCCTGACTTTC. Its translation: CASSQIGVRGANVLTF.